This TCR beta chain was obtained from a study of blood T cells in healthy people across ages. A minimum of 6 micrograms of total RNA was extracted per sample. Primers used in a second PCR of roughly 6 to 11 cycles were a sample-barcoded 5' primer and a J-beta primer mix. Carrying 12 random nucleotides, a template-switch adaptor labeled each individual cDNA molecule. TCRdb passed the 5' RACE reads through MiXCR, listing each CDR3 protein once. The repertoire holds 750,000 to 950,000 distinct CDR3 sequences, with roughly 53% as singletons. V shed 6 bases and J shed 4 bases, with 13 bases lying between them. The length of the CDR3 is 14 residues.

This TCR was recovered from a man older than 75 in good health. The chain joins TRBV12-3 or TRBV12-4 to TRBJ1-5; maybe TRBD1 (6 bases). Sequencing was carried out using blood. The CDR3 reads CASSTGLGNQPQHF. The CDR3 nucleotides are TGTGCCAGCAGCACAGGGCTAGGTAATCAGCCCCAGCATTTT.